This TCR beta chain was sequenced during a study of CD8+CD57+ T cells in acquired aplastic anemia. Study outcomes and limitations: Patients were compared with controls for CD8+ Simpson's diversity, and no significant difference emerged. Comparison of patients with controls identified almost 30 shared CD8+ CDR3 sequences.

With regard to this clonotype: Its antigen is undetermined.

Selection for sequencing was limited to patients who had shown CD8+CD57+ cell expansion by flow cytometry. Sampling of blood occurred while the patients had still received no therapy. Genomic DNA, the template, was used for profiling of the TCR beta VDJ and CDR3. Via MiXCR, TCRdb re-called the reads, giving one row per CDR3 protein. The sample holds approximately 190,000 distinct CDR3 sequences; 48% are singletons and the top ten take around a tenth. V lost 6 bases and J 4 bases, leaving 13 bases between the germline ends. Looked up from germline, CDR1 is DFQATT and CDR2 is SNEGSKA (reference sequence). This CDR3 contains 12 residues.

The sequencing sample was made of sorted CD4+, CD8+, or CD8+CD57+ T cells (not recorded which) from PBMCs. The chain has TRBV20-1 and TRBJ2-7; D possibly corresponds to TRBD2 (5 bases). This TCR was sampled from a human donor with aplastic anemia. This CDR3 is CSAMDRRYEQYF. CDR3 in DNA: TGCAGTGCGATGGATAGGAGGTACGAGCAGTACTTC.